This T cell receptor beta chain was sequenced for a study of monozygotic twins with inflammatory bowel disease. Using the 5' RACE reads, TCRdb records one entry per CDR3 protein without DNA. Here the sample table reports around 150,000 distinct CDR3 sequences. CDR3 length equals 13 residues. CDR1 and CDR2 from the germline V gene are LNHNV and YYDKDF (reference sequence). This TCR was recovered from a human donor with ulcerative colitis or Crohn's disease, or a healthy co-twin of an affected twin (not recorded which). The sequenced material came from blood. The gene calls are TRBV15 and TRBJ2-1; as DNA is missing, the TRBD2 call by TCRdb cannot be tested. The CDR3 spells CATSLTSSQGQFF. The complete variable domain, with remaining parts taken from reference TRBV15 and TRBJ2-1, reads DAMVIQNPRYQVTQFGKPVTLSCSQTLNHNVMYWYQQKSSQAPKLLFHYYDKDFNNEADTPDNFQSRRPNTSFCFLDIRSPGLGDTAMYLCATSLTSSQGQFFGPGTRLTVL.